These 25 T cell receptor beta chains originate from one sample sequenced in a study of blood T cell repertoires in COVID-19. TCRdb's copy holds only in-frame clones and misses some; the assay was immunoSEQ multiplex PCR. Here the sample spans under 250,000 clones, 80% to 90% being singletons. Sequenced sample: peripheral blood. These receptors all come from a man aged 50-59 years with active or convalescent COVID-19.

The chain uses TRBV28 and TRBJ2-1; the match to TRBD2 covers 10 bases. Trimming cost V 3 bases and J 0 bases; bases outside gene matches: 8. This CDR3 region has 18 residues. CDR1 MDHEN and CDR2 SYDVKM come from the germline V gene. CDR3 loop: CASSFGTAGGPSYNEQFF. The DNA of the CDR3 is TGTGCCAGCAGTTTTGGGACAGCGGGAGGGCCCTCCTACAATGAGCAGTTCTTC.

The chain links TRBV30 to TRBJ1-5; 8 bases agree with TRBD1. The CDR3 runs to 14 residues. Germline V lookup: CDR1 GTSNPN, CDR2 SVGIG (reference sequence). After removal of 4 bases from V and 1 base from J, the junction contained 3 bases not matched to a gene. The CDR3 DNA follows: TGTGCCTGGACCGGGACAGGCAGCAATCAGCCCCAGCATTTT. Translating gives CAWTGTGSNQPQHF.

The chain carries TRBV27 and TRBJ2-3; TRBD2 matches 12 bases. Germline V lookup: CDR1 MNHEY, CDR2 SMNVEV (reference sequence). The CDR3 covers 14 residues. The V gene end was trimmed by 2 bases and the J gene end by 14 bases; junction bases not matched to a gene: 8. CDR3 DNA sequence: TGTGCCAGCAGTTTAACTAGCGGGAGGTCTCGGTGGTATTTT. Amino acids: CASSLTSGRSRWYF.

The J gene is TRBJ1-2, the V gene TRBV18, with a weak D call TRBD1 (6 bases). The CDR3 sequence is 15 residues long. Germline assignment: CDR1 KGHSH and CDR2 LQKENI. The V end lost 5 bases, the J end lost 7 bases, and 20 bases lay between the germline ends. The CDR3 spells CASSDSGTPIFGYTF. Here the CDR3 DNA reads TGTGCCAGCTCAGACTCCGGGACACCCATTTTTGGCTACACCTTC.

This clone was detected once. This rearrangement joins TRBV6-6 to TRBJ1-5, with a possible D match to TRBD1 (5 bases). Per the germline V gene, CDR1 is MNHNY and CDR2 is SVGAGI (reference sequence). This CDR3 region has 14 residues. V lost 2 bases to trimming and J lost 5 bases, with 10 bases between them. CDR3 sequence: CASSYQTDYQPQHF. CDR3 sequence (DNA): TGTGCCAGCAGTTACCAGACAGACTATCAGCCCCAGCATTTT.

J is TRBJ2-7 and V is TRBV6-5, with a weak D call TRBD1 (5 bases). Trimming took off 6 bases at V and 3 bases at J, with 12 bases between the two ends. CDR3 length: 13 amino acids. From germline, CDR1 is MNHEY and CDR2 SVGAGI. The CDR3 loop is CASRADRLYEQYV. Here the CDR3 DNA reads TGTGCCAGCAGAGCCGACAGACTCTACGAGCAGTACGTC.

The J gene is TRBJ2-5, the V gene TRBV11-2; 7 nucleotides agree with TRBD2. Trimming cost V 4 bases and J 4 bases; bases outside gene matches: 3. The germline CDR1 and CDR2 sequences are SGHAT and FQNNGV. This CDR3 is 13 amino acids long. The CDR3 sequence is CASSSTSSETQYF. The CDR3 nucleotides read TGTGCCAGCAGCTCGACTAGCTCAGAGACCCAGTACTTC.

This chain uses TRBV29-1 with TRBJ2-1, with 8 bases identical to TRBD1. After removal of 4 bases from V and 8 bases from J, the junction contained 16 bases not matched to a gene. The length of the CDR3 is 16 residues. Germline V gene lookup returns CDR1 SQVTM and CDR2 ANQGSEA. CDR3 bases: TGCAGCGTTGCAGGTCGTGGGACAGGATTAACTCATGAGCAGTTCTTC. It yields the protein CSVAGRGTGLTHEQFF.

In this sample, this clone turned up once. The J gene is TRBJ1-2, the V gene TRBV21-1; the table's D call of TRBD1 was not tested on the DNA. TRBV21-1 is classified as a pseudogene. The CDR3 is made up of 15 amino acids. The CDR3 region has the DNA TGTGCCAGCAGCAAAGAGGAGGGGGCGAACTATGGCTACACCTTC. This sequence encodes CASSKEEGANYGYTF.

The chain joins TRBV9 to TRBJ1-2; a possible D gene is TRBD1 (6 bases). CDR3 size: 14 residues. V was cut by 4 bases and J by 0 bases, with 10 bases left in between. Germline assignment: CDR1 SGDLS and CDR2 YYNGEE. CDR3 nucleotide sequence: TGTGCCAGCAGCTCGGACAGAGCTAACTATGGCTACACCTTC. The encoded protein is CASSSDRANYGYTF.

The rearrangement uses TRBV5-4 and TRBJ2-7; no reliable D call. This CDR3 is 13 amino acids long. V shed 3 bases and J shed 0 bases, with 7 bases lying between them. Per germline, CDR1 SGHNT and CDR2 YYREEE (reference sequence). The CDR3 protein is CASSYPSSYEQYF. In DNA, the CDR3 is TGTGCCAGCAGCTATCCCAGCTCCTACGAGCAGTACTTC.

The chain joins TRBV4-1 to TRBJ2-2; 7 nucleotides match TRBD2. Germline V gene sequence: CDR1 MGHRA, CDR2 YSYEKL. Losses at the gene ends were 1 base for V and 7 bases for J; bases not matched to a gene: 6. There are 15 residues in the CDR3. The CDR3 is CASSQVPSGVGELFF. DNA of the CDR3: TGCGCCAGCAGCCAAGTCCCGAGCGGGGTCGGGGAGCTGTTTTTT.

The V gene is TRBV5-4, the J gene TRBJ2-3; D is undetermined. The CDR3 contains 16 residues. CDR1 and CDR2 from the germline V gene are SGHNT and YYREEE (reference sequence). V lost 0 bases and J 0 bases, leaving 11 bases between the germline ends. The CDR3: CASSLGAPYSTDTQYF. In DNA, the CDR3 is TGTGCCAGCAGCTTGGGGGCACCTTATAGCACAGATACGCAGTATTTT.

A single count supports this clone. Other DNA variants within this sample encode the same CDR3. The chain employs TRBV5-1 and TRBJ1-1, with TRBD1 as a possible D gene (6 bases). The CDR3 has 13 residues. Trimming pared 0 bases from V and 8 bases from J, leaving 11 bases between. Germline CDR1 and CDR2: SGHRS and YFSETQ. The CDR3 spells CASSLAQGSEAFF. CDR3 in DNA: TGCGCCAGCAGCTTGGCACAGGGTTCCGAAGCTTTCTTT.

This chain links TRBV3-1 (or the pseudogene TRBV3-2) with TRBJ2-3; TRBD2 matches 8 bases. Germline V lookup: CDR1 LGHDT, CDR2 YNNKEL (reference sequence). V lost 0 bases to trimming and J lost 1 base; unmatched junction nucleotides: 3. This CDR3 spans 16 amino acids. CDR3 DNA sequence: TGTGCCAGCAGCCAAGAGCGGGAGGCTTGCACAGATACGCAGTATTTT. It codes for CASSQEREACTDTQYF.

Only one count was recorded for this clone. The chain links TRBV5-4 to TRBJ1-2, with a tentative D call TRBD1 (5 bases). The CDR3 has 14 amino acids. The ends were cut back, 1 base at V and 7 bases at J, with 14 bases in the middle. Germline V CDR1 and CDR2: SGHNT, YYREEE (reference sequence). The CDR3 is CASSLFQGLLGYTF. CDR3 DNA sequence: TGTGCCAGCAGCTTGTTCCAGGGCCTGCTTGGCTACACCTTC.

This chain's CDR3 is CASTGTSGYNEQFF. The CDR3 DNA is TGTGCCAGCACCGGGACTAGCGGCTACAATGAGCAGTTCTTC. V is TRBV6-6 and J is TRBJ2-1; 11 bases fit TRBD2. V lost 7 bases to trimming and J lost 3 bases; unmatched junction nucleotides: 2. The V gene's germline CDR1 is MNHNY and CDR2 SVGAGI (reference sequence). The CDR3 runs to 14 residues.

The chain has TRBV7-2 and TRBJ2-3; 7 bases agree with TRBD2. V shed 3 bases and J 4 bases; nucleotides not matched to a gene: 7. Germline loops: CDR1 SGHTA, CDR2 FQGNSA. The CDR3 is made up of 15 amino acids. The chain's CDR3 is CASSFQRGSADTQYF. The CDR3 DNA reads TGTGCCAGCAGCTTCCAGCGGGGTAGCGCAGATACGCAGTATTTT.

The chain employs TRBV4-2 and TRBJ2-2; 7 positions match TRBD1. The CDR3 extends over 15 amino acids. The germline V gene has CDR1 LGHNA and CDR2 YNFKEQ. With 2 bases clipped from V and 3 bases from J, the junction kept 3 bases outside the gene matches. In DNA form, the CDR3 reads TGTGCCAGCAGCCAAACCGGGACAGACACCGGGGAGCTGTTTTTT. Translated, it gives CASSQTGTDTGELFF.

This sequence joins TRBV12-3 or TRBV12-4 and TRBJ2-1, with D possibly being TRBD1 (8 bases). The CDR3 is made up of 13 amino acids. Between the trimmed V and J ends, which lost 5 bases and 10 bases, there was a span of 15 bases. The CDR3 DNA reads TGTGCCAGCAGTCCAGACAGGGGAGGGGAGCAGTTCTTC. This translates into CASSPDRGGEQFF.

V usage is TRBV27 and J usage is TRBJ2-2; D perhaps matches TRBD2 (7 bases). The CDR3 totals 14 residues. Germline V gives CDR1 MNHEY, CDR2 SMNVEV (reference sequence). V lost 10 bases and J lost 8, with 20 bases in between. The CDR3 is CATRIWGGKGELFF. The CDR3 DNA is TGTGCCACCCGAATTTGGGGGGGCAAAGGGGAGCTGTTTTTT.

V and J are TRBV7-9 and TRBJ2-1; 8 positions agree with TRBD2. Looked up from germline, CDR1 is SEHNR and CDR2 is FQNEAQ (reference sequence). With 0 bases clipped from V and 2 bases from J, the junction kept 3 bases outside the gene matches. The CDR3 sequence is 16 residues long. The CDR3 region is CASSLARGATYNEQFF. The CDR3 coding sequence is TGTGCCAGCAGCTTAGCGCGGGGGGCCACCTACAATGAGCAGTTCTTC.

The chain links TRBV5-1 to TRBJ2-5, with TRBD2 matching 10 bases. Germline trimming cut 7 bases from V and 5 bases from J; bases unmatched to any gene: 11. CDR1 and CDR2 from the germline V gene are SGHRS and YFSETQ. CDR3 length equals 15 residues. CDR3 protein: CASWNTAGGRETQYF. The CDR3 nucleotides are TGCGCCAGCTGGAACACAGCGGGGGGGCGGGAGACCCAGTACTTC.

The chain employs TRBV15 and TRBJ2-6; D is uncertain. The V gene lost 0 bases and the J gene lost 1 base, with 7 bases spanning the gap. This CDR3 is built from 16 residues. The germline gives CDR1 LNHNV, CDR2 YYDKDF (reference sequence). DNA of the CDR3: TGTGCCACCAGCAGAGATCGGGTTTCTGGGGCCAACGTCCTGACTTTC. Protein product: CATSRDRVSGANVLTF.

This clone was detected a few times. The chain employs TRBV7-9 and TRBJ1-1; D is unresolved. Germline V gene data show CDR1 as SEHNR and CDR2 as FQNEAQ (reference sequence). The V end was cut by 5 bases, the J end by 5 bases, with 9 bases between. This CDR3 region has 12 residues. The CDR3 nucleotides read TGTGCCAGCAGCCCGACGGGAACTGAAGCTTTCTTT. This codes for CASSPTGTEAFF.